Given below is one T cell receptor (beta chain) in context. Its antigen is undetermined. This specimen belongs to a study of STAT3 mutations in large granular lymphocyte leukemia. Study conclusions and caveats: At least one immunodominant TCR beta clonotype appeared in every T-cell large granular lymphocyte leukemia patient.

CDR1 and CDR2 (germline): SGHKS, YYEKEE (reference sequence). Between the trimmed V and J ends, which lost 6 bases and 0 bases, there was a span of 9 bases. The CDR3 covers 14 residues. Assay: immunoSEQ multiplex PCR; the TCRdb copy retains only in-frame clones and omits some. This table has 6,000 to 9,500 clones, 91% appearing once. Sequencing input: peripheral blood mononuclear cells. The rearrangement joins TRBV5-5 to TRBJ1-4, with D possibly matching TRBD1 (6 bases). The sequence was obtained from a man over 45 with T-cell large granular lymphocyte leukemia. Some clones in this sample may be carry-over from other donors' samples. The CDR3 region has the DNA TGTGCCAGCAACCCAGGGGCAACTAATGAAAAACTGTTTTTT. Translated: CASNPGATNEKLFF.